This TCR beta chain stems from a study of patients and donors after allogeneic stem cell transplantation. Trimming shortened V by 5 bases and J by 3 bases, and 11 bases separated the two germline ends. This CDR3 has 14 amino acids. The germline CDR1 and CDR2 sequences are SGHRS and YFSETQ. In this sample, this clonotype turned up a few times. Each CDR3 protein is one row after TCRdb ran MiXCR on the RT-PCR reads. The table records tens of thousands of distinct CDR3 sequences, less than 30% of them present only once. The origin of this receptor is a human donor who was either an allogeneic HSCT recipient or a stem cell or donor lymphocyte infusion donor (not recorded which). It is not recorded whose cells these are; they may come from a transplant donor. The sequenced sample was blood, either unsorted or a sorted T cell fraction (not recorded which). This chain links TRBV5-1 with TRBJ1-4; D call uncertain. In nucleotides, the CDR3 is TGCGCCAGCAGATCGATACGGGCTAATGAAAAACTGTTTTTT. This sequence encodes CASRSIRANEKLFF.